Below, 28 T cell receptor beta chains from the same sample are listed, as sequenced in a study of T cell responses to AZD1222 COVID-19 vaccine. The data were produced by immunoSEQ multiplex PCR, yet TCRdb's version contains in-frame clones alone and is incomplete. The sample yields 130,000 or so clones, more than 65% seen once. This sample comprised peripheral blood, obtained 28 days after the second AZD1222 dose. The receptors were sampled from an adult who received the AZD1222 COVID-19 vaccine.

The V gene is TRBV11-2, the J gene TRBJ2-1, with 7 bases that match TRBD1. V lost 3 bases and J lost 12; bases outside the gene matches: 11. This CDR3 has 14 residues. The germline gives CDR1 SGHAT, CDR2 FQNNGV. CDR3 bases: TGTGCCAGCAGCTTGTCATCCGACAGGGTGGGGCAGTTCTTC. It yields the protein CASSLSSDRVGQFF.

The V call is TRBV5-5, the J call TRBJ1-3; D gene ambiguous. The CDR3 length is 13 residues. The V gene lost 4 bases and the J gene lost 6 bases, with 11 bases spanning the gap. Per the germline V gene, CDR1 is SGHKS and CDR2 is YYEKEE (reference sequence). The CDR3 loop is CASSTTTTNTIYF. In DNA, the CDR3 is TGTGCCAGCAGCACAACCACCACAAACACCATATATTTT.

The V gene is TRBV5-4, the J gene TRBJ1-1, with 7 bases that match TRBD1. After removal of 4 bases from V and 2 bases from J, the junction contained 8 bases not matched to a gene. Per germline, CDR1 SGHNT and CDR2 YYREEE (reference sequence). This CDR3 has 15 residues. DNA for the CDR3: TGTGCCAGCAGCCGGCCGAACAGGGGAAACACTGAAGCTTTCTTT. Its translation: CASSRPNRGNTEAFF.

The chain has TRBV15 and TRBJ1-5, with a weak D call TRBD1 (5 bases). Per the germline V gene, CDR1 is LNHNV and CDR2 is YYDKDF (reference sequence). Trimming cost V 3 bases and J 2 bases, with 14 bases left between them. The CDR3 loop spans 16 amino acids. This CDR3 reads CATSSPKWGGNQPQHF. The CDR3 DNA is TGTGCCACCAGCAGTCCTAAGTGGGGGGGCAATCAGCCCCAGCATTTT.

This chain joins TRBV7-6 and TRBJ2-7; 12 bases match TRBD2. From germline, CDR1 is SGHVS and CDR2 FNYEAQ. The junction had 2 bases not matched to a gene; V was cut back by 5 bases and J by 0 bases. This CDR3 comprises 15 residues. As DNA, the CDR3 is TGTGCCAGCAGCCCGGGACTAGCGGGCTCCTACGAGCAGTACTTC. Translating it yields CASSPGLAGSYEQYF.

CDR3 protein: CAWSQNSAGLRTF. CDR3 DNA: TGTGCCTGGAGCCAGAATAGCGCTGGGCTTAGGACCTTC. This chain joins TRBV30 and TRBJ1-2, with no clear D. Germline V gene sequence: CDR1 GTSNPN, CDR2 SVGIG (reference sequence). V was shortened by 3 bases and J by 14 bases, with 22 bases between the two germline ends. This CDR3 region has 13 residues.

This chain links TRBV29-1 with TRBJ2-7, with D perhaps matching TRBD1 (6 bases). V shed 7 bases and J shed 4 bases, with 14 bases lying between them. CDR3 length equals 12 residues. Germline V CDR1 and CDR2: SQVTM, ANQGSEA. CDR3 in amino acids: CSGLRGTYEQYF. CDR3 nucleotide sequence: TGCAGCGGCCTCAGGGGAACGTACGAGCAGTACTTC.

The CDR3 protein is CASSQLQDRLGYTF. DNA for the CDR3: TGTGCCAGCAGCCAGTTACAGGACCGTCTTGGCTACACCTTC. The chain links TRBV6-2 or TRBV6-3 to TRBJ1-2; possibly TRBD1 for D (5 bases). Germline V lookup: CDR1 MNHEY, CDR2 SVGEGT. The CDR3 totals 14 residues. V dropped 6 bases and J dropped 7 bases, with 18 bases sitting between them.

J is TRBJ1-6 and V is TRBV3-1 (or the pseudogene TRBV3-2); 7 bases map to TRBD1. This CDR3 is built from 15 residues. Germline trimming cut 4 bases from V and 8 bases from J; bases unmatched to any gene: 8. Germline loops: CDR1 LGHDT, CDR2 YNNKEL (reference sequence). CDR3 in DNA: TGTGCCAGCAGCCTAATAAGGACAGGCGATTCACCCCTCCACTTT. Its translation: CASSLIRTGDSPLHF.

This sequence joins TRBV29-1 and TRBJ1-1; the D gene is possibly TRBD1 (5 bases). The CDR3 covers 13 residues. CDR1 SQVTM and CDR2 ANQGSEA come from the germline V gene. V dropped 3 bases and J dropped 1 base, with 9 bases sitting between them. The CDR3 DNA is TGCAGCGTTGATACCGGGGCGAACACTGAAGCTTTCTTT. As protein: CSVDTGANTEAFF.

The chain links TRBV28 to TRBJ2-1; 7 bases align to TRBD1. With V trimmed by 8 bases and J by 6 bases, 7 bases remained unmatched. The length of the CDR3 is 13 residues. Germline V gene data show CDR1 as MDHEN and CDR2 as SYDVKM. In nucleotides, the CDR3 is TGTGCCAGCCTGGGACAGATAAGCAATGAGCAGTTCTTC. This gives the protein CASLGQISNEQFF.

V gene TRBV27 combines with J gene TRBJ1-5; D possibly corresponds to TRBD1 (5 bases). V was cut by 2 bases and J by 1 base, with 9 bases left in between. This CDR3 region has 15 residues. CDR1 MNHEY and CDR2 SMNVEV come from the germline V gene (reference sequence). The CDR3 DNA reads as TGTGCCAGCAGTTTAATACGGGGGAGCAATCAGCCCCAGCATTTT. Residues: CASSLIRGSNQPQHF.

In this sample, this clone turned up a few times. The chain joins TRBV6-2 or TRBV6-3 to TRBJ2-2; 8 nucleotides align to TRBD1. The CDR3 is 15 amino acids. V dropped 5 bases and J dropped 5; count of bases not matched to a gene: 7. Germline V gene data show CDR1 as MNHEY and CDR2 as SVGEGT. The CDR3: CASSHRGKGTGELFF. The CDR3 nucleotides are TGTGCCAGCAGTCACAGGGGGAAGGGAACCGGGGAGCTGTTTTTT.

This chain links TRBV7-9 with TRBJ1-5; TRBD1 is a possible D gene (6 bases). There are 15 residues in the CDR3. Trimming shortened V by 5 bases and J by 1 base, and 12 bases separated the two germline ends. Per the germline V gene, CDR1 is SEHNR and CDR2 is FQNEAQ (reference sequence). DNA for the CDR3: TGTGCCAGCAGCCCCGGGACAACCAGCAATCAGCCCCAGCATTTT. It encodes CASSPGTTSNQPQHF.

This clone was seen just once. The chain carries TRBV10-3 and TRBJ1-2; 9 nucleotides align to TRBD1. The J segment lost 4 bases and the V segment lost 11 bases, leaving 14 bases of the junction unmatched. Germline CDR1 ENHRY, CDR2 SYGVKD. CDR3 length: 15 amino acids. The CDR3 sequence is CALSSGQGYGYGYTF. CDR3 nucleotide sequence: TGTGCCCTATCTTCGGGACAGGGATACGGCTATGGCTACACCTTC.

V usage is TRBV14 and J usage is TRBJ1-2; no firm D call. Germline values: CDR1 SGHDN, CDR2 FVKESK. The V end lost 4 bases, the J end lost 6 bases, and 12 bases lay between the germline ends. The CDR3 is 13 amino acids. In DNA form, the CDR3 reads TGTGCCAGCAGCCTAACGACTATCCATGGCTACACCTTC. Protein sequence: CASSLTTIHGYTF.

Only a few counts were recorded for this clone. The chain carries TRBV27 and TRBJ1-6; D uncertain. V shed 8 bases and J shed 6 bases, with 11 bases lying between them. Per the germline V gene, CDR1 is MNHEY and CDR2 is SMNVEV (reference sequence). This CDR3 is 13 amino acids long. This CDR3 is CASSREPNSPLHF. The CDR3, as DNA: TGTGCCAGCTCCCGAGAGCCTAATTCACCCCTCCACTTT.

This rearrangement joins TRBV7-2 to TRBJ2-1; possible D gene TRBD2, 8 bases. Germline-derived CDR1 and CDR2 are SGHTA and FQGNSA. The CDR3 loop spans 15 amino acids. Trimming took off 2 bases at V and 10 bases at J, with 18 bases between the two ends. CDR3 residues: CASSLPGLGGKEQFF. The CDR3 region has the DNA TGTGCCAGCAGCTTACCGGGACTAGGGGGCAAGGAGCAGTTCTTC.

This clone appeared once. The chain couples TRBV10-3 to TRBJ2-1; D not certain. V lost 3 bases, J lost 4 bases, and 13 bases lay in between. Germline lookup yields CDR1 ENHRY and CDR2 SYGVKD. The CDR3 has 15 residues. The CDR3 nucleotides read TGTGCCATCAGTGATACAGTGAAGTTATACAATGAGCAGTTCTTC. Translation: CAISDTVKLYNEQFF.

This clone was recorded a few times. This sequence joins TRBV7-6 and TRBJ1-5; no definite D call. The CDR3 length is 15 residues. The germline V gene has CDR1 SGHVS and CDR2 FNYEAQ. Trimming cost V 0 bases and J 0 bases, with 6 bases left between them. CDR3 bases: TGTGCCAGCAGCTTAGCGGAAGGTAGCAATCAGCCCCAGCATTTT. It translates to CASSLAEGSNQPQHF. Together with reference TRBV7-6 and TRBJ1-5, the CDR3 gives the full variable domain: GAGVSQSPRYKVTKRGQDVALRCDPISGHVSLYWYRQALGQGPEFLTYFNYEAQQDKSGLPNDRFSAERPEGSISTLTIQRTEQRDSAMYRCASSLAEGSNQPQHFGDGTRLSIL.

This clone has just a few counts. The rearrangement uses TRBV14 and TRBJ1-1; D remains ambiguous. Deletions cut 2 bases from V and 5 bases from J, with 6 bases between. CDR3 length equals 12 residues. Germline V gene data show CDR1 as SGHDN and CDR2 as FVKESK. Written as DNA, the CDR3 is TGTGCCAGCAGCCAATCACGGACTGAAGCTTTCTTT. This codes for CASSQSRTEAFF. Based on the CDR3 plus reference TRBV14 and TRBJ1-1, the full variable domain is EAGVTQFPSHSVIEKGQTVTLRCDPISGHDNLYWYRRVMGKEIKFLLHFVKESKQDESGMPNNRFLAERTGGTYSTLKVQPAELEDSGVYFCASSQSRTEAFFGQGTRLTVV.

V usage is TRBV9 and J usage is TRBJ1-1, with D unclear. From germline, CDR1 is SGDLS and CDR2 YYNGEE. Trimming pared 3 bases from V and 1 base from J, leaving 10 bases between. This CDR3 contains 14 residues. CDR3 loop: CASSAREGNTEAFF. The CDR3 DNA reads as TGTGCCAGCAGCGCCCGCGAAGGGAACACTGAAGCTTTCTTT.

CDR3 amino acids: CASISGTQNTIYF. The DNA of the CDR3 is TGTGCCAGCATATCCGGTACCCAAAACACCATATATTTT. The chain employs TRBV6-5 and TRBJ1-3, with D uncertain. The CDR3 loop spans 13 amino acids. V shed 7 bases and J shed 6 bases, with 13 bases lying between them. Germline CDR1 is MNHEY and CDR2 is SVGAGI.

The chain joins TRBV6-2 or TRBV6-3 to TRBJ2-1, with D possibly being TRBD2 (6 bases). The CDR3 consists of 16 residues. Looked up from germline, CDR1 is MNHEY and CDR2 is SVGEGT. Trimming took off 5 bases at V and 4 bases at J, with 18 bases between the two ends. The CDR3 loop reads CASSLGRGFLYNEQFF. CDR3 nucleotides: TGTGCCAGCAGTCTCGGGCGGGGTTTCCTTTACAATGAGCAGTTCTTC.

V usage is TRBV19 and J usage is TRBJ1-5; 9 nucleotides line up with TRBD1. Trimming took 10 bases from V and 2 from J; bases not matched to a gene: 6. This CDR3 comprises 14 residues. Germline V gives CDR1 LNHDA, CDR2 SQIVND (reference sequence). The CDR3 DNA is TGTGCCACCCAGAGGGACAGGGGCAATCAGCCCCAGCATTTT. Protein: CATQRDRGNQPQHF.

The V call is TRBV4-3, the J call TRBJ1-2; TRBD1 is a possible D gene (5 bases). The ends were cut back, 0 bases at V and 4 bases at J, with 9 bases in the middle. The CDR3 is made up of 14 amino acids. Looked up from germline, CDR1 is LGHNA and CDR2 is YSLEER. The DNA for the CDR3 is TGCGCCAGCAGCCAAGATCCAGGGAGCTATGGCTACACCTTC. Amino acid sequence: CASSQDPGSYGYTF.

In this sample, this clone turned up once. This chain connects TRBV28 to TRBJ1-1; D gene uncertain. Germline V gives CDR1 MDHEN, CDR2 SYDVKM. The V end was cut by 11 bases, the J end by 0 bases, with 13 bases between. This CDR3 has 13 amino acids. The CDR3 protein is CASIWAMNTEAFF. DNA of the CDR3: TGTGCCTCGATCTGGGCGATGAACACTGAAGCTTTCTTT.

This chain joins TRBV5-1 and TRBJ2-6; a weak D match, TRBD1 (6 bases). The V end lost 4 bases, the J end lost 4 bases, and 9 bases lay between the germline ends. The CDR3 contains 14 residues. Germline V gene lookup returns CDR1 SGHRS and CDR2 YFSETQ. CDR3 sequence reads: CASSPTGGANVLTF. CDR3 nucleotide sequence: TGCGCCAGCAGCCCTACAGGGGGGGCCAACGTCCTGACTTTC.